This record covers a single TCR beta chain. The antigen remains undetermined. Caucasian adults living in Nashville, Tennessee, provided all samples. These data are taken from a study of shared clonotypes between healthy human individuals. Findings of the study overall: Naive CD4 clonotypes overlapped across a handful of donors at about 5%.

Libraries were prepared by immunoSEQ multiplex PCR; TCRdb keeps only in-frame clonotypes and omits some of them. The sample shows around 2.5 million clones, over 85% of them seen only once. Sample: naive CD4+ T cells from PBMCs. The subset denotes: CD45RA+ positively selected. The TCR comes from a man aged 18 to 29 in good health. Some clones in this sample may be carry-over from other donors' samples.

Written as DNA, the CDR3 is TGTGCCAGCTCTCCCCGACACAGGGACGATCAGCCCCAGCATTTT. Its translation is CASSPRHRDDQPQHF. This rearrangement joins TRBV18 to TRBJ1-5; D perhaps matches TRBD1 (6 bases). V shed 6 bases and J shed 5 bases, with 17 bases lying between them. The CDR3 length is 15 residues. Germline CDR1 is KGHSH and CDR2 is LQKENI.